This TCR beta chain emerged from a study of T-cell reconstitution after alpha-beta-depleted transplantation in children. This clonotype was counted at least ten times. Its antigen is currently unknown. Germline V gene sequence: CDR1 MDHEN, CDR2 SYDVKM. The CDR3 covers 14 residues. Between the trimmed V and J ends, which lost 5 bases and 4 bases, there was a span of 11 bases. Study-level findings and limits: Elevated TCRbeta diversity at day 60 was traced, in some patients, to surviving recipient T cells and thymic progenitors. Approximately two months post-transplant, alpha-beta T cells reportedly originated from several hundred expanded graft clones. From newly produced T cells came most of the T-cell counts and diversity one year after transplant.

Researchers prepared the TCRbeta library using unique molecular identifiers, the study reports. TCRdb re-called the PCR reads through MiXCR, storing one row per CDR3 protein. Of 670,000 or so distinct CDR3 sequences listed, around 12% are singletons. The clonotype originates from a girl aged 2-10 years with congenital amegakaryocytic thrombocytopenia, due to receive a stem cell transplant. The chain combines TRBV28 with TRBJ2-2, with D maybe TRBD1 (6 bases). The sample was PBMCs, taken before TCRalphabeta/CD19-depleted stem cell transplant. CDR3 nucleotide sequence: TGTGCCAGCAGTCCGGGACACATCACCGGGGAGCTGTTTTTT. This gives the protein CASSPGHITGELFF.